A single sample gave rise to the 30 T cell receptor beta chains below, sequenced in a study of blood T cell repertoires in COVID-19 (dated by TCRdb to 2019 to 2021). Libraries came from the immunoSEQ multiplex PCR assay. In its TCRdb copy, this immuneACCESS table keeps in-frame sequences only and misses some clones. Where compared with another copy, unresolved V genes explain less than half of these, and the others have no known cause. Within this sample are about 360,000 clones, with approximately 86% of them counted one time only. The ten biggest clones cover roughly 6.6% of the sample. Material for sequencing was peripheral blood. The receptors here all came from an older woman with COVID-19, enrolled during active disease.

The CDR3 reads CASSLDRGTEANYGYTF. For the CDR3, the DNA is TGTGCCAGCAGCCTGGACAGGGGAACCGAGGCTAACTATGGCTACACCTTC. This chain joins TRBV5-6 and TRBJ1-2; 9 nucleotides match TRBD1. Trimming took 4 bases from V and 0 from J; bases not matched to a gene: 10. In germline, CDR1 is SGHDT, CDR2 YYEEEE. The CDR3 sequence is 17 residues long.

CDR3 sequence reads: CASSLGPDEQYF. For the CDR3, the DNA is TGTGCCAGCAGCTTAGGCCCTGACGAGCAGTACTTC. The chain joins TRBV13 to TRBJ2-7, with no clear D. CDR3 length: 12 residues. Trimming cost V 0 bases and J 5 bases, with 5 bases left between them. Germline V gene sequence: CDR1 PRHDT, CDR2 FYEKMQ (reference sequence).

The V call is TRBV7-3, the J call TRBJ2-5; D gene ambiguous. CDR1 and CDR2 from the germline V gene are SGHTA and FQGTGA. The CDR3 has 12 amino acids. V was shortened by 5 bases and J by 5 bases, with 9 bases between the two germline ends. The CDR3, as DNA: TGTGCCAGCAGCCCTAGTGGCGAGACCCAGTACTTC. It codes for CASSPSGETQYF.

The rearrangement links TRBV13 to TRBJ2-5, with 10 bases matching TRBD2. With 1 base clipped from V and 4 bases from J, the junction kept 3 bases outside the gene matches. The V gene's germline CDR1 is PRHDT and CDR2 FYEKMQ (reference sequence). The CDR3 loop spans 15 amino acids. The CDR3 here is CASSLAASGRETQYF. CDR3 DNA: TGTGCCAGCAGCTTAGCGGCTAGCGGGAGAGAGACCCAGTACTTC. Filled out from reference TRBV13 and TRBJ2-5, the complete variable domain reads AAGVIQSPRHLIKEKRETATLKCYPIPRHDTVYWYQQGPGQDPQFLISFYEKMQSDKGSIPDRFSAQQFSDYHSELNMSSLELGDSALYFCASSLAASGRETQYFGPGTRLLVL.

The CDR3 DNA follows: TGTGCCAGCAGCCCGGACGGGGTTTACTCTGGAAACACCATATATTTT. This translates into CASSPDGVYSGNTIYF. The rearrangement joins TRBV9 to TRBJ1-3; D is ambiguous. Trimming removed 4 bases from V and 0 bases from J, with 14 bases in between. The length of the CDR3 is 16 residues. The germline CDR1 and CDR2 sequences are SGDLS and YYNGEE. Filled out from reference TRBV9 and TRBJ1-3, the complete variable domain reads DSGVTQTPKHLITATGQRVTLRCSPRSGDLSVYWYQQSLDQGLQFLIQYYNGEERAKGNILERFSAQQFPDLHSELNLSSLELGDSALYFCASSPDGVYSGNTIYFGEGSWLTVV.

V gene TRBV9 combines with J gene TRBJ1-1; 7 positions agree with TRBD1. The germline V gene has CDR1 SGDLS and CDR2 YYNGEE. The CDR3 is 14 amino acids. Trimming took 3 bases from V and 5 from J; bases not matched to a gene: 7. In DNA form, the CDR3 reads TGTGCCAGCAGCGCCCAACAGGGGCGGACTGAAGCTTTCTTT. It specifies CASSAQQGRTEAFF.

This chain links TRBV18 with TRBJ1-1; D remains unclear. The CDR3 consists of 14 residues. Trimming took 3 bases from V and 5 from J, leaving 13 bases between them. Germline V gene lookup returns CDR1 KGHSH and CDR2 LQKENI. CDR3 in amino acids: CASSPGVGGTEAFF. As DNA, the CDR3 is TGTGCCAGCTCACCCGGAGTGGGTGGGACTGAAGCTTTCTTT.

This clone was detected a few times. The chain has TRBV18 and TRBJ2-2; D might be TRBD1 (7 bases). V shed 3 bases and J shed 1 base, with 9 bases lying between them. Germline V gives CDR1 KGHSH, CDR2 LQKENI. The CDR3 runs 15 residues. The CDR3 coding sequence is TGTGCCAGCTCACCCCAGGGGGGGAACACCGGGGAGCTGTTTTTT. Protein sequence: CASSPQGGNTGELFF.

Comments on this clone: Additional DNA sequences in this sample encode the identical CDR3. This chain connects TRBV18 to TRBJ1-2; TRBD1 agrees at 9 bases. Unmatched junction bases numbered 7, after V lost 3 bases and J lost 8 bases. CDR3 length equals 14 residues. The germline gives CDR1 KGHSH, CDR2 LQKENI. The CDR3 loop reads CASSPSGTGSGYTF. CDR3 DNA: TGTGCCAGCTCACCTTCCGGGACAGGGAGCGGCTACACCTTC.

This clone was counted a single time. The V gene is TRBV11-2, the J gene TRBJ2-1; no reliable D call. Looked up from germline, CDR1 is SGHAT and CDR2 is FQNNGV. The CDR3 is made up of 11 amino acids. Trimming took 6 bases from V and 8 from J, leaving 8 bases between them. Here the CDR3 reads CASRESHEQFF. In DNA, the CDR3 is TGTGCCAGCAGGGAGTCCCATGAGCAGTTCTTC.

This clone was detected only a few times. V gene TRBV7-8 combines with J gene TRBJ2-5, with TRBD2 identical over 7 bases. This CDR3 is 15 amino acids long. Germline V gene sequence: CDR1 SGHVS, CDR2 FQNEAQ. The J segment lost 2 bases and the V segment lost 1 base, leaving 4 bases of the junction unmatched. The CDR3 nucleotides are TGTGCCAGCAGCTTAGGGCTAGCGGAACAAGAGACCCAGTACTTC. This encodes CASSLGLAEQETQYF.

The gene calls are TRBV9 and TRBJ2-7, with TRBD2 as a possible D gene (6 bases). Per the germline V gene, CDR1 is SGDLS and CDR2 is YYNGEE. Trimming removed 0 bases from V and 3 bases from J, with 13 bases in between. The CDR3 loop spans 15 amino acids. CDR3 loop: CASSVGNSGNYEQYF. The CDR3, as DNA: TGTGCCAGCAGCGTAGGGAATAGCGGCAACTACGAGCAGTACTTC.

This chain joins TRBV7-2 and TRBJ2-6, with D unclear. The CDR3 has 15 residues. V was clipped by 1 base and J by 0 bases, with 4 bases between them. Per germline, CDR1 SGHTA and CDR2 FQGNSA. The CDR3 spells CASSLVSSGANVLTF. The CDR3 DNA reads as TGTGCCAGCAGCTTAGTTAGCTCTGGGGCCAACGTCCTGACTTTC.

CDR3 protein: CASSEAGGNSGYTDTQYF. The CDR3 DNA reads as TGTGCCAGCAGTGAAGCAGGTGGGAATAGCGGTTACACAGATACGCAGTATTTT. The chain recombines TRBV2 with TRBJ2-3, with D perhaps TRBD2 (6 bases). In germline, CDR1 is SNHLY, CDR2 FYNNEI. Trimming removed 0 bases at V and 2 bases at J, with 18 bases between. The CDR3 length is 18 residues.

The V and J genes are TRBV25-1 and TRBJ1-6; a weak D match, TRBD1 (6 bases). The length of the CDR3 is 14 residues. V was cut by 2 bases and J by 9 bases, with 11 bases left in between. Germline CDR1 is MGHDK and CDR2 is SYGVNS. CDR3 amino acids: CASSERTASSPLHF. CDR3 bases: TGTGCCAGCAGTGAACGGACAGCATCTTCACCCCTCCACTTT.

The gene calls are TRBV30 and TRBJ2-2, with D unclear. Germline values: CDR1 GTSNPN, CDR2 SVGIG (reference sequence). V shed 4 bases and J shed 3 bases, with 6 bases lying between them. CDR3 length equals 12 residues. For the CDR3, the DNA is TGTGCCTGGACAGGCGACACCGGGGAGCTGTTTTTT. It is translated as CAWTGDTGELFF.

The chain carries TRBV6-5 and TRBJ2-7, with 7 bases matching TRBD1. Unmatched junction bases numbered 13, after V lost 7 bases and J lost 4 bases. There are 15 residues in the CDR3. Germline lookup yields CDR1 MNHEY and CDR2 SVGAGI. The CDR3 sequence: CASIPLRTGTYEQYF. The DNA for the CDR3 is TGTGCCAGCATTCCTCTTAGGACAGGCACTTACGAGCAGTACTTC.

This clone was recorded once. The chain has TRBV7-3 and TRBJ2-5, with D unresolved. This CDR3 contains 11 residues. V dropped 4 bases and J dropped 2 bases, with 2 bases sitting between them. Germline CDR1 and CDR2: SGHTA and FQGTGA. CDR3 in DNA: TGTGCCAGCAGCTCGCAAGAGACCCAGTACTTC. It is translated as CASSSQETQYF. Filled out from reference TRBV7-3 and TRBJ2-5, the complete variable domain reads GAGVSQTPSNKVTEKGKYVELRCDPISGHTALYWYRQSLGQGPEFLIYFQGTGAADDSGLPNDRFFAVRPEGSVSTLKIQRTERGDSAVYLCASSSQETQYFGPGTRLLVL.

The V call is TRBV9, the J call TRBJ1-1; D not resolved. The CDR3 has 12 residues. CDR1 is SGDLS, CDR2 YYNGEE, per germline. V dropped 3 bases and J dropped 11 bases, with 14 bases sitting between them. CDR3 bases: TGTGCCAGCAGCGCTACCCACCCACGGGCTTTCTTT. Translated: CASSATHPRAFF.

The CDR3 protein is CASSQDPGFEQYF. CDR3 in DNA: TGTGCCAGCAGCCAAGATCCAGGGTTCGAGCAGTACTTC. The gene calls are TRBV14 and TRBJ2-7, with a possible D match to TRBD1 (5 bases). V was shortened by 0 bases and J by 6 bases, with 9 bases between the two germline ends. Germline loops: CDR1 SGHDN, CDR2 FVKESK. This CDR3 has 13 amino acids. The whole variable domain, remainder taken from reference TRBV14 and TRBJ2-7, is EAGVTQFPSHSVIEKGQTVTLRCDPISGHDNLYWYRRVMGKEIKFLLHFVKESKQDESGMPNNRFLAERTGGTYSTLKVQPAELEDSGVYFCASSQDPGFEQYFGPGTRLTVT.

This clone appeared once. V is TRBV11-2 and J is TRBJ1-3, with D uncertain. Deletions cut 2 bases from V and 4 bases from J, with 12 bases between. The CDR3 is 15 amino acids. Germline V gives CDR1 SGHAT, CDR2 FQNNGV. In DNA form, the CDR3 reads TGTGCCAGCAGCTTAAAGGGCAGAGGGGGAAACACCATATATTTT. Amino acid sequence: CASSLKGRGGNTIYF.

V gene TRBV6-1 combines with J gene TRBJ1-3; no clear D gene. Germline assignment: CDR1 MNHNS and CDR2 SASEGT. Trimming left V 2 bases short and J 4 bases short, with 21 bases between. This CDR3 has 18 residues. The CDR3 DNA is TGTGCCAGCAGTGAAAGCTCCCCACAGCTCCTTGGGGGAAACACCATATATTTT. Translation: CASSESSPQLLGGNTIYF.

With regard to this clone: In the same sample, other DNA sequences code for this CDR3. This chain connects TRBV6-5 to TRBJ2-5, with unresolved D. Germline loops: CDR1 MNHEY, CDR2 SVGAGI. The CDR3 is made up of 13 amino acids. Trimming stripped 0 bases from V and 5 bases from J, with 7 bases between. CDR3 loop: CASSYSPLETQYF. The CDR3 coding sequence is TGTGCCAGCAGTTACTCCCCTTTGGAGACCCAGTACTTC.

V gene TRBV6-5 combines with J gene TRBJ1-1; D gene ambiguous. The CDR3 loop spans 13 amino acids. Germline V gene sequence: CDR1 MNHEY, CDR2 SVGAGI. V lost 7 bases, J lost 8 bases, and 17 bases lay in between. The CDR3 coding sequence is TGTGCCAGCACCAGATCCTCTTTATCCGAAGCTTTCTTT. This codes for CASTRSSLSEAFF.

The V gene is TRBV10-3, the J gene TRBJ2-7, with 9 nucleotides matching TRBD1. CDR3 size: 15 residues. V lost 2 bases and J lost 3; bases outside the gene matches: 5. Germline assignment: CDR1 ENHRY and CDR2 SYGVKD. The CDR3 loop is CAISEGTGKGYEQYF. The DNA for the CDR3 is TGTGCCATCAGTGAGGGGACAGGGAAAGGCTACGAGCAGTACTTC.

The chain employs TRBV9 and TRBJ2-3; D is perhaps TRBD2 (6 bases). Trimming cost V 1 base and J 5 bases, with 8 bases left between them. Germline-derived CDR1 and CDR2 are SGDLS and YYNGEE. The CDR3 covers 13 residues. As DNA, the CDR3 is TGTGCCAGCAGCGTAACCGGGGGAGATACGCAGTATTTT. It translates to CASSVTGGDTQYF.

This chain connects TRBV6-1 to TRBJ2-7; no definite D call. Looked up from germline, CDR1 is MNHNS and CDR2 is SASEGT. V was shortened by 2 bases and J by 9 bases, with 20 bases between the two germline ends. The CDR3 runs 15 residues. The CDR3 spells CASSESPSVYVGQYF. For the CDR3, the DNA is TGTGCCAGCAGTGAAAGTCCCAGCGTCTATGTCGGGCAGTACTTC.

This clone has just a few counts. The chain is built from TRBV18 and TRBJ2-3; 7 bases are shared with TRBD1. CDR1 and CDR2 (germline): KGHSH, LQKENI. This CDR3 is built from 16 residues. Unmatched junction bases numbered 8, after V lost 3 bases and J lost 2 bases. In nucleotides, the CDR3 is TGTGCCAGCTCACCGGGACAGTGGGGTTACACAGATACGCAGTATTTT. Translating it yields CASSPGQWGYTDTQYF.

V is TRBV6-1 and J is TRBJ2-3; 8 bases line up with TRBD2. Per the germline V gene, CDR1 is MNHNS and CDR2 is SASEGT. With V trimmed by 2 bases and J by 1 base, 2 bases remained unmatched. The CDR3 is 15 amino acids. CDR3 nucleotides: TGTGCCAGCAGTGAATGGCGGGGGGGCACAGATACGCAGTATTTT. It is translated as CASSEWRGGTDTQYF.

A remark on this clone: The junction departs from the called germline gene at one end, perhaps through a read error. The chain recombines TRBV18 with TRBJ1-4; D not resolved. The CDR3 is 16 residues long. CDR1 KGHSH and CDR2 LQKENI come from the germline V gene. CDR3 sequence (DNA): TGTGCCAGCTCAGCCCGTCCGCGTTCAACTGATGAAAAACTGTTTTTT. Amino acid sequence: CASSARPRSTDEKLFF.